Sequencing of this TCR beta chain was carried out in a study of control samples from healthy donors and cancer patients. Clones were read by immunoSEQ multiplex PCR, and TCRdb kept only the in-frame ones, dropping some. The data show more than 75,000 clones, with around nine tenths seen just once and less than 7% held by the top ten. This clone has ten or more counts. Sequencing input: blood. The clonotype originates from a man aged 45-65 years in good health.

The CDR3 reads CATSPGGIYGYTF. For the CDR3, the DNA is TGTGCCACCAGCCCCGGGGGAATCTATGGCTACACCTTC. The chain has TRBV15 and TRBJ1-2, with D possibly being TRBD1 (5 bases). V shed 5 bases and J shed 4 bases, with 11 bases lying between them. There are 13 residues in the CDR3. CDR1 and CDR2 from the germline V gene are LNHNV and YYDKDF (reference sequence).